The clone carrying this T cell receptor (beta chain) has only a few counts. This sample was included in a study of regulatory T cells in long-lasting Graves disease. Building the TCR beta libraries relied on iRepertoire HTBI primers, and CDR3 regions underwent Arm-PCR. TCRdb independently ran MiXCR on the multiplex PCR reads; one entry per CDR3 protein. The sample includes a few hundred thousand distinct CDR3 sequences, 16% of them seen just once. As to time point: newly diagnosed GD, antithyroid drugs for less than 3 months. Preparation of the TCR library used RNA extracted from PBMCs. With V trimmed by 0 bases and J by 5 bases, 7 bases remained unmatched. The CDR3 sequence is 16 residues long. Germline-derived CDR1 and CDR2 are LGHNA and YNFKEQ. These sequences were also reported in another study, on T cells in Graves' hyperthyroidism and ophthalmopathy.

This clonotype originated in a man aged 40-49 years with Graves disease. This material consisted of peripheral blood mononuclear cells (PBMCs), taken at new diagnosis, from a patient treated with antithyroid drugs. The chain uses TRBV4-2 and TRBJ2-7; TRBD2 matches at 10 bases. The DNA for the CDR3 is TGTGCCAGCAGCCAAGAAGTTAGCGGGGGGCTAGACGAGCAGTACTTC. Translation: CASSQEVSGGLDEQYF.